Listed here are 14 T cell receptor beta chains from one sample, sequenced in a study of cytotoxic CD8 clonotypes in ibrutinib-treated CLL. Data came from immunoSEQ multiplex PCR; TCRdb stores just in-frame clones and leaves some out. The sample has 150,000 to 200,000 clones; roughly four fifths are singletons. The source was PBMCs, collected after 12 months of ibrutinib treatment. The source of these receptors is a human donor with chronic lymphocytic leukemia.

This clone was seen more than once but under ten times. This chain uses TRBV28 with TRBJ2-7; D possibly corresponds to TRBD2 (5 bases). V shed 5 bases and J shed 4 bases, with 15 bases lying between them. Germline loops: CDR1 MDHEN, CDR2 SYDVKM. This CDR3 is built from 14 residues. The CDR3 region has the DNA TGTGCCAGCAGTACCCGGGTCCCGGGGTACGAGCAGTACTTC. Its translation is CASSTRVPGYEQYF. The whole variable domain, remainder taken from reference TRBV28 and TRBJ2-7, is DVKVTQSSRYLVKRTGEKVFLECVQDMDHENMFWYRQDPGLGLRLIYFSYDVKMKEKGDIPEGYSVSREKKERFSLILESASTNQTSMYLCASSTRVPGYEQYFGPGTRLTVT.

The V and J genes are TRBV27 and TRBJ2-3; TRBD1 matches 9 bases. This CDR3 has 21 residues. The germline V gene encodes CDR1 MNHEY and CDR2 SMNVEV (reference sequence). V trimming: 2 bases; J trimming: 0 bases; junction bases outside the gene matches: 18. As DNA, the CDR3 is TGTGCCAGCAGTTTAGGGGTGGTCGGGACAGGGCGGCTAGGAAGCACAGATACGCAGTATTTT. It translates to CASSLGVVGTGRLGSTDTQYF.

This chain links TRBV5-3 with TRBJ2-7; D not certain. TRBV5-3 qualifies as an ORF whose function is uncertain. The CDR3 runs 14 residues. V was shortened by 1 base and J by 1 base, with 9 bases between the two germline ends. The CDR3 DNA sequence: TGTGCCAGAAGCTTGCCGGACGGATCCTACGAGCAGTACTTC. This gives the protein CARSLPDGSYEQYF.

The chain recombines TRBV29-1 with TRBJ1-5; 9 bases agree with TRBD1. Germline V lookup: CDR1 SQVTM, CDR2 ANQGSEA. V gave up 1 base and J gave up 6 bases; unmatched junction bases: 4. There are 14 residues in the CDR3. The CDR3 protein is CSVEVGTGCQPQHF. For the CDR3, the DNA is TGCAGCGTTGAAGTTGGGACAGGGTGTCAGCCCCAGCATTTT.

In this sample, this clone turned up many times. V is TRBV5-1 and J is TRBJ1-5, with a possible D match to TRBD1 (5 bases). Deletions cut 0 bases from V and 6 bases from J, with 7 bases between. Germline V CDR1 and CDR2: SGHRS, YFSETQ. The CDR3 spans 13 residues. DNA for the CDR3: TGCGCCAGCAGCTTGGAGGGGCCTCAGCCCCAGCATTTT. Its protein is CASSLEGPQPQHF.

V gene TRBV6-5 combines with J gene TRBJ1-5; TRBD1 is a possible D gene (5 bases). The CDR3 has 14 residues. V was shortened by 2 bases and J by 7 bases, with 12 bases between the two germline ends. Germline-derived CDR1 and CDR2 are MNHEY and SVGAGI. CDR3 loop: CASSYEGPPQPQHF. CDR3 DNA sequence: TGTGCCAGCAGTTACGAGGGACCTCCACAGCCCCAGCATTTT.

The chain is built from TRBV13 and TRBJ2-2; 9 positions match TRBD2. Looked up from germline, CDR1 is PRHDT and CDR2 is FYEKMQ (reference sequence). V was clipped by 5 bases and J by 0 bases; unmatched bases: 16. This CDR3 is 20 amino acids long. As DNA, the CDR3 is TGTGCCAGCAGCGCCACAGGACTAGCGCTAGAACACGCGAACACCGGGGAGCTGTTTTTT. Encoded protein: CASSATGLALEHANTGELFF.

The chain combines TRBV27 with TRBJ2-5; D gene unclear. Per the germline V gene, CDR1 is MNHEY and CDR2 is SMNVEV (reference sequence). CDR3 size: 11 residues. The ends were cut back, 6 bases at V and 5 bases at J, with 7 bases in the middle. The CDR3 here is CASRFGETQYF. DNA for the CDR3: TGTGCCAGCAGGTTCGGGGAGACCCAGTACTTC.

The CDR3 loop reads CASSFRGRGYTF. The DNA for the CDR3 is TGTGCCAGCAGTTTCAGGGGGCGGGGCTACACCTTC. This sequence joins TRBV28 and TRBJ1-2, with 8 bases aligning to TRBD1. Trimming took 3 bases from V and 8 from J; bases not matched to a gene: 2. The CDR3 totals 12 residues. The germline gives CDR1 MDHEN, CDR2 SYDVKM.

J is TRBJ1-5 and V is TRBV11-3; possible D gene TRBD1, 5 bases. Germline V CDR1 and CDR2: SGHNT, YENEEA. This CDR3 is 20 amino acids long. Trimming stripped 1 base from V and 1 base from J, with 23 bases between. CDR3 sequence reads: CASSLAPGKGKYRSNQPQHF. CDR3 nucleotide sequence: TGTGCCAGCAGCTTAGCCCCGGGTAAGGGGAAATATAGAAGCAATCAGCCCCAGCATTTT.

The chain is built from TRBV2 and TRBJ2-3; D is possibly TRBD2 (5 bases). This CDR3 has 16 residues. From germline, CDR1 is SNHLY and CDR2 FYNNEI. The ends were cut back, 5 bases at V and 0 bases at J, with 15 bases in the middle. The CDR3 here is CASSYVLGSSTDTQYF. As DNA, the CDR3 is TGTGCCAGCAGTTACGTTCTTGGGAGTAGCACAGATACGCAGTATTTT.

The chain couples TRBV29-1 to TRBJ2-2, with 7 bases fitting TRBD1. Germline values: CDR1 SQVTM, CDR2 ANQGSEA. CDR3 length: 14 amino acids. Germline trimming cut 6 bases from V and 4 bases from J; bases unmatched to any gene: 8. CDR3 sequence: CSVKLTGFTGELFF. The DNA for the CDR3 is TGCAGCGTGAAATTGACAGGGTTCACCGGGGAGCTGTTTTTT.

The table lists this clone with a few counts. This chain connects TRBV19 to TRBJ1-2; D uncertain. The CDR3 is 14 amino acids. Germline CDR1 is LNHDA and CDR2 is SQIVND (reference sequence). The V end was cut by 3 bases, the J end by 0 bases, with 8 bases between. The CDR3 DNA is TGTGCCAGTAGTATCGGCAGAACTAACTATGGCTACACCTTC. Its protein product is CASSIGRTNYGYTF.

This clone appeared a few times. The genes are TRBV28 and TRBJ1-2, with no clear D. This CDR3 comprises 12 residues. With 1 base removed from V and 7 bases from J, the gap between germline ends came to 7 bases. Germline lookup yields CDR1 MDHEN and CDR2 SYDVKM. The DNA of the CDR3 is TGTGCCAGCAGTTTATTGAACGCTGGCTACACCTTC. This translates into CASSLLNAGYTF.